These T cell receptor beta chains were read from a single sample in a study of OX40 agonist ivuxolimab in advanced cancers. Data came from immunoSEQ multiplex PCR; TCRdb stores just in-frame clones and leaves some out. The table shows about 35,000 clones, with 84% occurring only once. The source material was CD4+ or CD8+ T cells sorted from blood, sampled in a trial of the OX40 agonist ivuxolimab. The receptors originated from an adult with an advanced solid tumor such as melanoma, head and neck, liver or kidney cancer. The CDR3 runs from the conserved cysteine through the conserved F or W. The D gene is left open where the match is weak. Rows may omit the clone size; those that give it use once, few, many or a size class.

V	J	size	D	CDR3	DNA
TRBV4-2	TRBJ2-2	-	-	CASSQDAATNTGELFF	TGTGCCAGCAGCCAAGATGCGGCTACCAACACCGGGGAGCTGTTTTTT
TRBV19	TRBJ1-1	-	TRBD1	CASSPRDRGRVNTEAFF	TGTGCCAGTAGTCCCCGGGACAGGGGGCGAGTGAACACTGAAGCTTTCTTT
TRBV10-3	TRBJ1-1	-	-	CAISEVDPGRAFF	TGTGCCATCAGTGAGGTGGACCCCGGGCGAGCTTTCTTT
TRBV28	TRBJ1-3	few	-	CASSFWVPGAAGNTIYF	TGTGCCAGCAGTTTTTGGGTACCGGGGGCGGCTGGAAACACCATATATTTT
TRBV19	TRBJ2-1	-	-	CASSMEFAEQFF	TGTGCCAGTAGTATGGAGTTCGCTGAGCAGTTCTTC
TRBV6-6	TRBJ2-3	-	TRBD2	CASQGLAGATTDTQYF	TGTGCCAGTCAGGGACTAGCGGGGGCCACCACAGATACGCAGTATTTT
TRBV27	TRBJ2-7	-	-	CASRRTGLGEQYF	TGTGCCAGCAGAAGAACAGGGTTGGGCGAGCAGTACTTC
TRBV6-1	TRBJ1-3	-	-	CASSEFFTGSGNTIYF	TGTGCCAGCAGTGAGTTTTTTACGGGCTCTGGAAACACCATATATTTT
TRBV30	TRBJ2-7	-	-	CAWTHPVWDFPAYEQYF	TGTGCCTGGACCCATCCGGTCTGGGACTTCCCTGCCTACGAGCAGTACTTC
TRBV28	TRBJ1-1	-	TRBD1	CASQDRRNTEAFF	TGTGCCAGCCAGGACAGGAGAAACACTGAAGCTTTCTTT
TRBV28	TRBJ1-2	-	-	CASRTYQGTPYGYTF	TGTGCCAGCAGGACATATCAGGGAACCCCCTATGGCTACACCTTC
TRBV6-1	TRBJ1-4	-	-	CASRPTGSNEKLFF	TGTGCCAGCAGGCCAACAGGGTCAAATGAAAAACTGTTTTTT
TRBV5-1	TRBJ1-1	-	-	CASSLGGLNTEAFF	TGCGCCAGCAGCTTGGGTGGCTTGAACACTGAAGCTTTCTTT
TRBV6-4	TRBJ1-1	-	-	CASSGQMNTEAFF	TGTGCCAGCAGCGGACAGATGAACACTGAAGCTTTCTTT
TRBV5-4	TRBJ1-2	-	-	CASSYPGTRYGYTF	TGTGCCAGCAGTTACCCCGGGACACGATATGGCTACACCTTC
TRBV20-1	TRBJ2-1	-	-	CRGGSGTEQFF	TGCAGGGGGGGTAGCGGCACGGAGCAGTTCTTC
TRBV5-1	TRBJ2-6	-	-	CASSLELSRSGANVLTF	TGCGCCAGCAGCTTGGAGTTGAGCAGATCTGGGGCCAACGTCCTGACTTTC
TRBV19	TRBJ2-7	-	-	CASSMSRYYEQYF	TGTGCCAGTAGTATGAGCAGATACTACGAGCAGTACTTC
TRBV7-9	TRBJ2-3	-	-	CASSLERGARTDTQYF	TGTGCCAGCAGCTTAGAGCGCGGGGCGAGGACAGATACGCAGTATTTT
TRBV19	TRBJ2-3	-	-	CASRRDRLQDTQYF	TGTGCCAGTAGGCGGGACAGACTACAAGATACGCAGTATTTT
TRBV6-6	TRBJ2-5	-	TRBD2	CASSHGAGAQYF	TGTGCCAGCAGTCACGGGGCGGGGGCCCAGTACTTC
TRBV6-5	TRBJ2-2	-	-	CASSTRHSGELFF	TGTGCCAGCAGTACCCGACACTCCGGGGAGCTGTTTTTT
TRBV4-1	TRBJ2-1	-	-	CASSSWTKGNEQFF	TGCGCCAGCAGCTCTTGGACCAAGGGAAATGAGCAGTTCTTC
TRBV5-1	TRBJ1-3	-	-	CASSLGGFSGNTIYF	TGCGCCAGCAGCTTGGGGGGGTTCTCTGGAAACACCATATATTTT
TRBV18	TRBJ2-5	-	-	CASSPPGTQKETQYF	TGTGCCAGCTCACCACCAGGGACCCAGAAGGAGACCCAGTACTTC
TRBV5-1	TRBJ1-1	once	-	CASSLVGNQNTEAFF	TGCGCCAGCAGCCTGGTGGGGAACCAGAACACTGAAGCTTTCTTT
TRBV5-5	TRBJ2-7	-	-	CASSPPGTLEQYF	TGTGCCAGCAGCCCACCGGGAACTCTTGAGCAGTACTTC
TRBV7-2	TRBJ2-3	-	TRBD2	CASSLGTSGRRGWDTQYF	TGTGCCAGCAGCCTCGGGACTAGCGGGAGGAGGGGTTGGGATACGCAGTATTTT
TRBV5-4	TRBJ2-7	-	-	CASSLAGGGTYEQYF	TGTGCCAGCAGCTTGGCGGGGGGCGGGACCTACGAGCAGTACTTC
TRBV7-9	TRBJ1-2	-	-	CASSFTTGTPLF	TGTGCCAGCAGCTTTACCACCGGGACACCACTATTC
TRBV28	TRBJ1-4	-	TRBD1	CASSSPGTGNEKLFF	TGTGCCAGCAGTTCGCCCGGGACAGGGAATGAAAAACTGTTTTTT
TRBV10-3	TRBJ2-5	-	-	CAISAGGAGQETQYF	TGTGCCATCAGTGCCGGGGGCGCGGGCCAAGAGACCCAGTACTTC
TRBV2	TRBJ2-7	once	TRBD1	CASSDRTGAHEQYF	TGTGCCAGCAGTGACAGGACAGGGGCGCACGAGCAGTACTTC
TRBV4-1	TRBJ1-5	-	-	CASSQDTLGIQPQHF	TGCGCCAGCAGCCAAGACACCCTAGGCATTCAGCCCCAGCATTTT